Presented here are 11 T cell receptor beta chains from one specimen sequenced in a study of blood T cells in healthy people across ages. A second PCR, run for about 7 to 11 cycles, used a sample-barcoded 5' primer plus a J-beta primer mix. One entry per CDR3 protein results from TCRdb running MiXCR on the 5' RACE reads. The table lists about 780,000 distinct CDR3 sequences, roughly 46% of them singletons, with 15% to 20% in the top ten. Sequencing used blood. The origin of the receptors is a man older than 75 in good health.

The chain links TRBV5-1 to TRBJ2-2, with a possible D match to TRBD2 (6 bases). V shed 4 bases and J shed 1 base, with 8 bases lying between them. The CDR3 covers 14 residues. The germline V gene encodes CDR1 SGHRS and CDR2 YFSETQ. In DNA, the CDR3 is TGCGCCAGCAGCGGGGACTTGAACACCGGGGAGCTGTTTTTT. Translating it yields CASSGDLNTGELFF.

The chain couples TRBV4-3 to TRBJ1-1; TRBD1 aligns across 9 bases. With V trimmed by 2 bases and J by 1 base, 2 bases remained unmatched. This CDR3 spans 15 amino acids. Germline CDR1 reads LGHNA; CDR2 reads YSLEER. CDR3 amino acids: CASSQQDRGNTEAFF. In DNA, the CDR3 is TGCGCCAGCAGCCAACAGGACAGGGGGAACACTGAAGCTTTCTTT.

The genes are TRBV29-1 and TRBJ2-1, with D maybe TRBD1 (5 bases). Germline CDR1 reads SQVTM; CDR2 reads ANQGSEA. Trimming cost V 2 bases and J 0 bases, with 8 bases left between them. This CDR3 region has 14 residues. CDR3 nucleotides: TGCAGCGTTGAAAAAGGGGCCTCCTACAATGAGCAGTTCTTC. The encoded protein is CSVEKGASYNEQFF.

This clonotype turned up a few times. The chain carries TRBV4-2 and TRBJ2-1, with D uncertain. With 0 bases removed from V and 2 bases from J, the gap between germline ends came to 8 bases. Germline CDR1 is LGHNA and CDR2 is YNFKEQ. This CDR3 is built from 15 residues. The CDR3 here is CASSQDGRPYNEQFF. DNA for the CDR3: TGTGCCAGCAGCCAAGACGGGCGTCCCTACAATGAGCAGTTCTTC.

This chain uses TRBV19 with TRBJ1-2; weak D call: TRBD1 (5 bases). Germline V gives CDR1 LNHDA, CDR2 SQIVND (reference sequence). V lost 9 bases and J 3 bases, leaving 11 bases between the germline ends. This CDR3 has 12 amino acids. The CDR3 DNA reads TGTGCCAGCCGGGACTCCCACTATGGCTACACCTTC. Its protein product is CASRDSHYGYTF.

This chain connects TRBV29-1 to TRBJ2-2, with 7 nucleotides matching TRBD2. CDR1 is SQVTM, CDR2 ANQGSEA, per germline. With V trimmed by 4 bases and J by 8 bases, 4 bases remained unmatched. The CDR3 sequence is 12 residues long. CDR3 nucleotide sequence: TGCAGCGTTGGGACGGGAGGTGGGGAGCTGTTTTTT. It encodes CSVGTGGGELFF.

This clonotype was detected ten times or more. This chain connects TRBV29-1 to TRBJ2-5, with unresolved D. Trimming removed 5 bases from V and 5 bases from J, with 12 bases in between. Germline CDR1 reads SQVTM; CDR2 reads ANQGSEA. This CDR3 comprises 12 residues. CDR3 nucleotide sequence: TGCAGCGTTAATAAGGACCGGGAGACCCAGTACTTC. It encodes CSVNKDRETQYF.

The genes are TRBV5-1 and TRBJ2-5; the D gene is possibly TRBD1 (6 bases). From germline, CDR1 is SGHRS and CDR2 YFSETQ. The CDR3 runs 14 residues. Trimming pared 4 bases from V and 11 bases from J, leaving 21 bases between. This CDR3 is CASSVNTDKGEQYF. DNA for the CDR3: TGCGCCAGCAGCGTGAACACGGACAAGGGGGAGCAGTACTTC. Complete variable domain (other parts from reference TRBV5-1 and TRBJ2-5): KAGVTQTPRYLIKTRGQQVTLSCSPISGHRSVSWYQQTPGQGLQFLFEYFSETQRNKGNFPGRFSGRQFSNSRSEMNVSTLELGDSALYLCASSVNTDKGEQYFGPGTRLLVL.

The CDR3 nucleotides read TGTGCCAGCAGTACCAAACTTCTAGCGGGGGTCCACAATGAGCAGTTCTTC. Translation gives CASSTKLLAGVHNEQFF. The J gene is TRBJ2-1, the V gene TRBV28; 10 bases fit TRBD2. The CDR3 spans 17 residues. Germline values: CDR1 MDHEN, CDR2 SYDVKM. Trimming at V came to 5 bases and at J to 5 bases, leaving 12 bases not matched to a gene.

About this clonotype itself: Given a much more abundant clone one base away, this may be a read error. V gene TRBV28 combines with J gene TRBJ2-7, with TRBD1 matching 7 bases. Germline assignment: CDR1 MDHEN and CDR2 SYDVKM. Trimming took 7 bases from V and 0 from J; bases not matched to a gene: 6. The CDR3 spans 14 residues. This chain's CDR3 is CASIFRDSSYEQYF. In DNA, the CDR3 is TGTGCCAGCATTTTCCGGGACAGCTCCTACGAGCAGTACTTC.

This clonotype was counted a few times. The genes are TRBV30 and TRBJ1-1; no clear D gene. Germline V gene lookup returns CDR1 GTSNPN and CDR2 SVGIG (reference sequence). This CDR3 spans 12 amino acids. V was pared by 0 bases and J by 4 bases, with 6 bases between. The DNA of the CDR3 is TGTGCCTGGAGTGTACAGTCCACTGAAGCTTTCTTT. Amino acids: CAWSVQSTEAFF.